This TCR beta chain was sequenced during a study of cytomegalovirus exposure and HLA in healthy donors. V gave up 3 bases and J gave up 0 bases, with 12 bases separating them. This CDR3 is 15 amino acids long. CDR1 is MNHNY, CDR2 SVGAGI, per germline (reference sequence). The PCR contained 60 Vbeta and 13 Jbeta primers. The method was immunoSEQ multiplex PCR; TCRdb's version includes in-frame clones alone and lacks a portion of them. The sample holds approximately 110,000 clones, 55% to 75% seen once. The chain uses TRBV6-6 and TRBJ2-7; D is unclear. Sequencing was done on a sample of PBMCs. This receptor was obtained from a woman in her 40s in good health and CMV-seropositive. The CDR3 sequence: CASSYTQQLSYEQYF. CDR3 nucleotide sequence: TGTGCCAGCAGTTATACACAGCAGCTCTCCTACGAGCAGTACTTC.